Below are 21 T cell receptor beta chains sequenced from a single sample in a study of shared clonotypes between healthy human individuals. The method was immunoSEQ multiplex PCR; TCRdb's version includes in-frame clones alone and lacks a portion of them. Counted here are about 1.5 million clones, roughly 97% occurring once; the ten biggest clones make up 1% to 1.5%. Source material: naive CD4+ T cells sorted from blood. The subset denotes: CD45RA+ positively selected. The receptors derive from a man aged 25 to 40 in good health.

The chain joins TRBV9 to TRBJ2-2; 14 bases are a match to TRBD2. From germline, CDR1 is SGDLS and CDR2 YYNGEE. With V trimmed by 4 bases and J by 5 bases, 13 bases remained unmatched. The CDR3 extends over 19 amino acids. Here the CDR3 reads CASSTGLAGGFEGTGELFF. The CDR3 DNA follows: TGTGCCAGCAGCACAGGACTAGCGGGAGGTTTTGAGGGGACCGGGGAGCTGTTTTTT. Full variable domain (outside the CDR3, taken from reference TRBV9 and TRBJ2-2): DSGVTQTPKHLITATGQRVTLRCSPRSGDLSVYWYQQSLDQGLQFLIQYYNGEERAKGNILERFSAQQFPDLHSELNLSSLELGDSALYFCASSTGLAGGFEGTGELFFGEGSRLTVL.

V gene TRBV4-2 combines with J gene TRBJ2-5; 11 bases agree with TRBD2. J lost 1 base, V lost 4 bases, and 8 bases had no gene match. From germline, CDR1 is LGHNA and CDR2 YNFKEQ. The CDR3 sequence is 17 residues long. The CDR3 spells CASSRGLAGLVQETQYF. CDR3 DNA: TGTGCCAGCAGCCGAGGACTAGCGGGCCTGGTCCAAGAGACCCAGTACTTC.

Turning to this clone: Within the sample, other DNA sequences also encode this same CDR3. The V call is TRBV9, the J call TRBJ2-1; tentatively, D is TRBD2 (5 bases). The germline gives CDR1 SGDLS, CDR2 YYNGEE. This CDR3 contains 15 residues. Trimming removed 3 bases at V and 4 bases at J, with 14 bases between. CDR3 nucleotide sequence: TGTGCCAGCAGCGCGGGCGGTCGGGGTTACAATGAGCAGTTCTTC. Residues: CASSAGGRGYNEQFF.

The chain has TRBV7-9 and TRBJ2-3; D not resolved. Germline V gives CDR1 SEHNR, CDR2 FQNEAQ (reference sequence). The CDR3 is made up of 15 amino acids. Deletions cut 1 base from V and 0 bases from J, with 8 bases between. The CDR3 is CASSLGTVSTDTQYF. The CDR3 bases are TGTGCCAGCAGCTTAGGTACGGTTAGCACAGATACGCAGTATTTT.

Remarks on this clone: The same CDR3 can be traced to other DNA sequences in this sample. The chain has TRBV6-6 and TRBJ2-7; D is ambiguous. V lost 8 bases and J lost 0, with 8 bases in between. Germline V gene lookup returns CDR1 MNHNY and CDR2 SVGAGI (reference sequence). The CDR3 consists of 12 residues. CDR3 sequence: CASRPGSYEQYF. DNA of the CDR3: TGTGCCAGCCGCCCCGGCTCCTACGAGCAGTACTTC.

About this clone itself: The identical CDR3 is also encoded by other nucleotide sequences in the sample. The rearrangement links TRBV6-5 to TRBJ2-7; no clear D. From germline, CDR1 is MNHEY and CDR2 SVGAGI. This CDR3 has 11 residues. With 6 bases removed from V and 0 bases from J, the gap between germline ends came to 3 bases. CDR3 protein: CASRSSYEQYF. In nucleotides, the CDR3 is TGTGCCAGCAGAAGCTCCTACGAGCAGTACTTC.

This clone occurred once. CDR3 sequence: CASSVQGRDYGYTF. The CDR3 DNA is TGCGCCAGCAGCGTACAGGGTCGAGACTATGGCTACACCTTC. The rearrangement links TRBV5-1 to TRBJ1-2, with D tentatively TRBD1 (6 bases). CDR3 length: 14 residues. Germline loops: CDR1 SGHRS, CDR2 YFSETQ. V was pared by 4 bases and J by 3 bases, with 13 bases between.

This clone was picked up one time. CDR3 sequence (DNA): TGTGCCAGCTCACCCAAAGGTCCTGGAAACACCATATATTTT. Residues: CASSPKGPGNTIYF. The chain recombines TRBV18 with TRBJ1-3; no clear D. The CDR3 sequence is 14 residues long. The germline V gene has CDR1 KGHSH and CDR2 LQKENI. V dropped 3 bases and J dropped 2 bases, with 8 bases sitting between them.

This clone appeared once. The chain couples TRBV7-8 to TRBJ2-7; 10 bases are shared with TRBD1. The CDR3 consists of 17 residues. Losses at the gene ends were 8 bases for V and 1 base for J; bases not matched to a gene: 14. Germline CDR1 is SGHVS and CDR2 is FQNEAQ. In DNA form, the CDR3 reads TGTGCCAGCTTGGTTAGGGGGAGGGACAGGGGTTCCTACGAGCAGTACTTC. This encodes CASLVRGRDRGSYEQYF.

The chain employs TRBV5-6 and TRBJ2-1, with 7 positions matching TRBD1. V was pared by 4 bases and J by 5 bases, with 6 bases of the junction left unmatched. The CDR3 contains 14 residues. The germline gives CDR1 SGHDT, CDR2 YYEEEE. CDR3 nucleotides: TGTGCCAGCAGCCTATGGGACAGACACAATGAGCAGTTCTTC. This sequence encodes CASSLWDRHNEQFF. Full variable domain (missing parts from reference TRBV5-6 and TRBJ2-1): DAGVTQSPTHLIKTRGQQVTLRCSPKSGHDTVSWYQQALGQGPQFIFQYYEEEERQRGNFPDRFSGHQFPNYSSELNVNALLLGDSALYLCASSLWDRHNEQFFGPGTRLTVL.

Details on this clone: The same CDR3 is also encoded by other DNA sequences in this sample. V is TRBV28 and J is TRBJ2-1; 7 bases are a match to TRBD2. The CDR3 totals 14 residues. Germline CDR1 reads MDHEN; CDR2 reads SYDVKM. V dropped 11 bases and J dropped 4; count of bases not matched to a gene: 11. The CDR3 is CAARGGRGYNEQFF. Written as DNA, the CDR3 is TGTGCCGCGCGTGGCGGGAGAGGTTACAATGAGCAGTTCTTC.

The V and J genes are TRBV5-6 and TRBJ2-1; 9 bases are shared with TRBD2. CDR1 SGHDT and CDR2 YYEEEE come from the germline V gene. This CDR3 has 18 residues. V lost 4 bases and J lost 4; bases outside the gene matches: 15. The CDR3 DNA is TGTGCCAGCAGCGCCGGAAAGGGCGGACTAGCGAGGTACAATGAGCAGTTCTTC. This translates into CASSAGKGGLARYNEQFF.

To note about this clone: This specimen includes other DNA sequences encoding the same CDR3. This chain uses TRBV18 with TRBJ2-7; D may match TRBD1 or TRBD2 (6 bases each). The V end lost 0 bases, the J end lost 1 base, and 10 bases lay between the germline ends. This CDR3 is 15 amino acids long. From germline, CDR1 is KGHSH and CDR2 LQKENI. The CDR3 sequence: CASSPPGGSSYEQYF. In DNA form, the CDR3 reads TGTGCCAGCTCACCACCAGGGGGGTCTTCCTACGAGCAGTACTTC.

The chain has TRBV7-2 and TRBJ2-1; 9 bases match TRBD1. Germline-derived CDR1 and CDR2 are SGHTA and FQGNSA. V was pared by 4 bases and J by 9 bases, with 4 bases of the junction left unmatched. This CDR3 is built from 13 residues. This chain's CDR3 is CASSSRQGGEQFF. The CDR3 bases are TGTGCCAGCAGCTCACGACAGGGGGGTGAGCAGTTCTTC.

This clone has a single count. The rearrangement uses TRBV5-6 and TRBJ2-1; no definite D call. V was trimmed by 4 bases and J by 9 bases, leaving 11 bases between them. CDR1 SGHDT and CDR2 YYEEEE come from the germline V gene. The CDR3 extends over 12 amino acids. CDR3 sequence (DNA): TGTGCCAGCAGCCCCCAGAGTGCTGAGCAGTTCTTC. Its translation: CASSPQSAEQFF.

The chain has TRBV5-8 and TRBJ2-5; 10 bases match TRBD1. Germline CDR1 is SGHTS and CDR2 is YDEGEE. The CDR3 has 14 amino acids. V shed 0 bases and J 8 bases; nucleotides not matched to a gene: 4. The CDR3 reads CASSLGGQGGTQYF. Written as DNA, the CDR3 is TGTGCCAGCAGCTTGGGAGGACAGGGGGGCACCCAGTACTTC.

The CDR3 region is CSVEAGLGQFF. In nucleotides, the CDR3 is TGCAGCGTCGAGGCGGGACTGGGTCAGTTCTTC. This rearrangement joins TRBV29-1 to TRBJ2-1, with D perhaps matching TRBD2 (6 bases). Germline V gene data show CDR1 as SQVTM and CDR2 as ANQGSEA. Trimming removed 6 bases at V and 13 bases at J, with 16 bases between. The CDR3 spans 11 residues.

In this sample, this clone turned up once. The J gene is TRBJ2-1, the V gene TRBV28; possible D gene TRBD2, 5 bases. Looked up from germline, CDR1 is MDHEN and CDR2 is SYDVKM. Trimming removed 1 base at V and 15 bases at J, with 13 bases between. The CDR3 loop spans 12 amino acids. For the CDR3, the DNA is TGTGCCAGCAGTTTATTTGGGAGAGGTTGGTTCTTC. Protein product: CASSLFGRGWFF. The whole variable domain, remainder taken from reference TRBV28 and TRBJ2-1, is DVKVTQSSRYLVKRTGEKVFLECVQDMDHENMFWYRQDPGLGLRLIYFSYDVKMKEKGDIPEGYSVSREKKERFSLILESASTNQTSMYLCASSLFGRGWFFGPGTRLTVL.

The genes are TRBV27 and TRBJ2-7, with TRBD1 as a possible D gene (6 bases). The CDR3 is made up of 14 amino acids. Germline-derived CDR1 and CDR2 are MNHEY and SMNVEV (reference sequence). V lost 1 base and J lost 6, with 13 bases in between. CDR3 DNA: TGTGCCAGCAGTTTATACAGGGTCCTCGGCGAGCAGTACTTC. Translated, it gives CASSLYRVLGEQYF.

The chain carries TRBV5-1 and TRBJ1-3, with a possible D match to TRBD1 (5 bases). From germline, CDR1 is SGHRS and CDR2 YFSETQ. The CDR3 length is 15 residues. V shed 0 bases and J shed 4 bases, with 11 bases lying between them. The CDR3 nucleotides are TGCGCCAGCAGCTTGGCCCAGGGCTTAGGAAACACCATATATTTT. Its protein is CASSLAQGLGNTIYF.

The chain has TRBV5-1 and TRBJ2-1; no clear D gene. Germline CDR1 SGHRS, CDR2 YFSETQ. The CDR3 has 17 residues. V was cut by 0 bases and J by 4 bases, with 17 bases left in between. This CDR3 is CASSLASSGFFYNEQFF. The DNA for the CDR3 is TGCGCCAGCAGCTTGGCATCCAGTGGGTTTTTTTACAATGAGCAGTTCTTC. Full variable domain (rest looked up from reference TRBV5-1 and TRBJ2-1): KAGVTQTPRYLIKTRGQQVTLSCSPISGHRSVSWYQQTPGQGLQFLFEYFSETQRNKGNFPGRFSGRQFSNSRSEMNVSTLELGDSALYLCASSLASSGFFYNEQFFGPGTRLTVL.